This entry describes one T cell receptor (beta chain). This clonotype was seen repeatedly, ten times or more. Which antigen it targets is not known. No per-base quality is available; no much larger clone lies one base away. The data derive from a study of T-cell memory formation after mild COVID-19 (dated by TCRdb to the early 2020s). For context, the study as a whole: Most TCR sequence clusters were specific to one of the two donors. Two young, previously healthy adult volunteers, one female and one male, were included in the cohort. In a couple of donors, T-cell clones that expanded and contracted after mild COVID-19 were followed by sequencing TCRalpha and TCRbeta repertoires longitudinally.

The paper as a whole reports these results and caveats: SARS-CoV-2 specificity of the second-wave clones peaking on day 37 was not confirmed. Some responding clones were detected in pre-infection memory, suggesting pre-existing cross-reactive memory T cells joined the SARS-CoV-2 response. Clones contracting from day 15 to 85 had balanced CD4/CD8 phenotypes, while a second wave expanding from day 15 to 37 was biased towards CD4+. The study included only a couple of mild cases, and larger cohorts that include severe cases with pre-infection samples were judged to be necessary. Contracting CD4+ clones were located mainly in the CM and EM memory subsets, whereas CD8+ clones were found to be enriched in EMRA.

Ficoll-Paque density gradient centrifugation was used to isolate PBMCs. Sequencing was performed on an Illumina NovaSeq 6000. Using 5'RACE with constant-segment primers, TCRalpha and TCRbeta cDNA libraries were constructed, with sample barcodes and unique molecular identifiers added in the process. RNA was extracted from every sample with Trizol reagent. Library amplification was performed in two PCR steps, and a second sample barcode and Illumina TruSeq adapters were introduced in the second step. Sequencing of libraries was performed on an Illumina NovaSeq with 2 x 150 bp paired-end reads. As for how the authors treated the data: With migec v1.2.7, reads were demultiplexed and then collapsed into UMI-guided consensus sequences. Using mixcr v2.1.11, UMI consensuses were aligned to TRA and TRB V and J templates and then assembled into clonotypes. Clonotypes were classified as expanded or contracted when called significant by both edgeR and NoisET, with noise models trained on biological replicates. For edgeR calls, a false discovery rate-adjusted p below 0.01 and a log2 fold-change threshold of 1 were applied. As an exploratory analysis of dynamics, PCA with hierarchical clustering was applied to max-normalized trajectories of the 1000 most abundant clonotypes. Separately sequenced CD4+ and CD8+ repertoires were used to assign the CD4 or CD8 phenotype of responding clones. TCRdb trimmed public reads at Q25 via fastp, called clones via MiXCR and kept in-frame beta chains. CDR3 protein duplicates are merged, each entry listing the most common genes and DNA. V and J calls and clone size were set by TCRdb, not the authors. Within this sample are tens of thousands of distinct CDR3 sequences, with about 16% of them counted one time only. The ten largest make up roughly 1.3% of the sample.

V lost 0 bases and J lost 10 bases; the stretch between them is 10 bases long. CDR1 and CDR2, looked up from the germline V gene, are SGHRS and YFSETQ. From the cysteine up to the phenylalanine, the CDR3 has a length of 12 residues. Only the CDR3 portion is preserved as DNA: 36 bases, with reading frame beginning at the first base. The origin of this receptor is an adult who had mild COVID-19 (a few samples of this study predate the infection). The sample titles of this study are shuffled in the database, so cell type and time point are left out. The receptor chain draws on TRBV5-1 and TRBJ1-1; TRBD1 is a possible D gene, resting on 5 matching bases. Sequencing was done on a sample of PBMCs or a T cell subset sorted from them (not recorded which). In nucleotides, the sequence is TGCGCCAGCAGCTTGGGAGAGGGGATAGCTTTCTTT. The translation is CASSLGEGIAFF.